This record covers a single TCR beta chain. Its antigen is not known. The record originates from a study of OX40 agonist ivuxolimab in advanced cancers. Study-wide results and limits: Among expanded peripheral T cells, antigen specificity went undetermined.

It was autoimmune disease history or systemic immunosuppression that excluded patients. CDR1 and CDR2 from the germline V gene are SGHRS and YFSETQ. The CDR3 extends over 16 amino acids. Trimming took 4 bases from V and 2 from J; bases not matched to a gene: 9. Profiling relied on immunoSEQ multiplex PCR, and the TCRdb table lists in-frame clones only, not all of them. Found here are 50,000 or so clones, approximately 91% of them singletons; the top ten hold roughly 0.67%. J is TRBJ2-7 and V is TRBV5-1, with 10 positions matching TRBD2. The TCR was taken from an adult with an advanced solid tumor such as melanoma, head and neck, liver or kidney cancer. Source: CD4+ or CD8+ T cells sorted from blood, taken in a trial of the OX40 agonist ivuxolimab. The CDR3 region has the DNA TGCGCCAGCAGCCCTAAAGGAAGCGGGAGGGCCTACGAGCAGTACTTC. It translates to CASSPKGSGRAYEQYF.